This T cell receptor beta chain came from a study of shared clonotypes between healthy human individuals. Study-wide points: Clonotype sharing among donors was expected to depend on sequencing depth. Some clonotypes were shared by all four sorted-subset donors, while others were not shared. The non-shared ones had lower generation probabilities than the shared ones. Around 5% was the fraction of naive CD4 clonotypes found shared across several donors.

Worth noting for this clone: Its antigen is currently unknown.

Per germline, CDR1 SGHNT and CDR2 YENEEA. This CDR3 has 14 residues. V trimming: 5 bases; J trimming: 2 bases; junction bases outside the gene matches: 3. DNA at 200 ng, roughly 30,000 T cell genomes, went into sorted-subset replicate PCRs. Using immunoSEQ multiplex PCR, the repertoire was profiled, and TCRdb retains in-frame clones only, with some absent. The repertoire holds 900,000 to 1,200,000 clones, with around three quarters as singletons. The sequencing sample was made of memory CD4+ T cells from PBMCs. Subset defined: CD45RA-negative fraction. The chain joins TRBV11-3 to TRBJ2-5; TRBD1 matches 9 bases. This sequence was found in a man younger than 30 in good health. Some clones in this sample may be carry-over from other donors' samples. The DNA for the CDR3 is TGTGCCAGCAGCCCGGGACAGGGACAAGAGACCCAGTACTTC. Amino acids: CASSPGQGQETQYF. Full variable domain (missing parts from reference TRBV11-3 and TRBJ2-5): EAGVVQSPRYKIIEKKQPVAFWCNPISGHNTLYWYLQNLGQGPELLIRYENEEAVDDSQLPKDRFSAERLKGVDSTLKIQPAELGDSAVYLCASSPGQGQETQYFGPGTRLLVL.